The present entry profiles one T cell receptor (beta chain) with its context. Profiled with immunoSEQ multiplex PCR; TCRdb holds only in-frame clones, not every one. The sample lists about 180,000 clones, roughly four fifths occurring once. This entry comes from a study of blood T cell repertoires in COVID-19. The germline V gene has CDR1 KGHDR and CDR2 SFDVKD. The CDR3 is made up of 13 amino acids. Trimming stripped 8 bases from V and 0 bases from J, with 4 bases between. Input material: peripheral blood. The chain combines TRBV24-1 with TRBJ2-6; D not certain. The TCR sequence derives from a woman in her 70s with COVID-19, enrolled during active disease. CDR3 sequence: CATKSSGANVLTF. The CDR3 DNA reads TGTGCCACCAAGAGCTCTGGGGCCAACGTCCTGACTTTC.